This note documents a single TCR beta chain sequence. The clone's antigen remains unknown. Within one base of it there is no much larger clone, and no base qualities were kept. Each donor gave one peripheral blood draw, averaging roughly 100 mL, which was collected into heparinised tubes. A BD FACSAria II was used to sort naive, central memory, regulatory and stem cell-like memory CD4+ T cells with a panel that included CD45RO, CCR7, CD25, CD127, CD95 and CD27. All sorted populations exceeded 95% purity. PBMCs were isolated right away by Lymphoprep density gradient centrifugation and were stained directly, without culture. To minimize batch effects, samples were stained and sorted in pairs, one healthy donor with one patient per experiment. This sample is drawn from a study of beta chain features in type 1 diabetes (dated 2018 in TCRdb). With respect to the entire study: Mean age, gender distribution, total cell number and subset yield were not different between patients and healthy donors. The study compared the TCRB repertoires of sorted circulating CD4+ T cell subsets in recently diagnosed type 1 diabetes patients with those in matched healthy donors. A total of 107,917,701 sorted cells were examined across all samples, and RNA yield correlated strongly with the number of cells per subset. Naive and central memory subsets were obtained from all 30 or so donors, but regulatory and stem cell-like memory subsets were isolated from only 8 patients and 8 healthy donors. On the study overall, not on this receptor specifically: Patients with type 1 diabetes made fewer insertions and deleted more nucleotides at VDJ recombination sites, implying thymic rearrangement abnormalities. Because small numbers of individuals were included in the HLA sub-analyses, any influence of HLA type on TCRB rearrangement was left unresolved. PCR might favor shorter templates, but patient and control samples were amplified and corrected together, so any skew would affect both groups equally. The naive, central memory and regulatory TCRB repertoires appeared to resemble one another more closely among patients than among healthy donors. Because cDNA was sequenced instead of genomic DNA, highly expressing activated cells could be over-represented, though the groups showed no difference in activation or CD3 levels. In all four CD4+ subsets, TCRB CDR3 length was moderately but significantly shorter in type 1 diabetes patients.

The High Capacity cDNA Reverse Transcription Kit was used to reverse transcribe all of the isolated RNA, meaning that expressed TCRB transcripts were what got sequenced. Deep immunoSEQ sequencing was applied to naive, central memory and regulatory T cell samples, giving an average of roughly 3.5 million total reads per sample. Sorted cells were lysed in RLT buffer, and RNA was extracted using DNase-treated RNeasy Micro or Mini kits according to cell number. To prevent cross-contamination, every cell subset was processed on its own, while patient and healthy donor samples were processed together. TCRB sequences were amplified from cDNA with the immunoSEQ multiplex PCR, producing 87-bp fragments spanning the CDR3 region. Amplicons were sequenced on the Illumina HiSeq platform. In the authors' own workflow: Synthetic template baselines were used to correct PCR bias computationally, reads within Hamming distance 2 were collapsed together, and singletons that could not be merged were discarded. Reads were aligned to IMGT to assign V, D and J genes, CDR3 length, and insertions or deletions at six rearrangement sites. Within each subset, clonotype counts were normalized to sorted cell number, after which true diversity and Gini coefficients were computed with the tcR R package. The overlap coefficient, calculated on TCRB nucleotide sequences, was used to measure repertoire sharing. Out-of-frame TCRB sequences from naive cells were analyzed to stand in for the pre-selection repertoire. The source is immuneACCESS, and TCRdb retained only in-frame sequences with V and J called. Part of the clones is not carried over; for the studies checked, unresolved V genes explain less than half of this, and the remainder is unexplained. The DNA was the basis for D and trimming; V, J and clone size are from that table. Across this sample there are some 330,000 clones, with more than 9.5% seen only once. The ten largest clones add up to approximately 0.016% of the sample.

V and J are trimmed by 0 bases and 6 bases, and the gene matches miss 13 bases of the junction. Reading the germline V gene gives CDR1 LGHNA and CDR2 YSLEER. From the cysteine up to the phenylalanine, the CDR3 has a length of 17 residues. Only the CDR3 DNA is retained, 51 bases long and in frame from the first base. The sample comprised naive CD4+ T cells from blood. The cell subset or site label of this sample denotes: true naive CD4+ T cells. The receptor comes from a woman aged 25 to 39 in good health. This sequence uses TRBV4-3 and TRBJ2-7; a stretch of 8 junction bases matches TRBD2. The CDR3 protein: CASSQDLPSGSPGEQYF. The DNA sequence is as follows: TGCGCCAGCAGCCAAGATCTCCCCAGCGGGAGCCCGGGCGAGCAGTACTTC.